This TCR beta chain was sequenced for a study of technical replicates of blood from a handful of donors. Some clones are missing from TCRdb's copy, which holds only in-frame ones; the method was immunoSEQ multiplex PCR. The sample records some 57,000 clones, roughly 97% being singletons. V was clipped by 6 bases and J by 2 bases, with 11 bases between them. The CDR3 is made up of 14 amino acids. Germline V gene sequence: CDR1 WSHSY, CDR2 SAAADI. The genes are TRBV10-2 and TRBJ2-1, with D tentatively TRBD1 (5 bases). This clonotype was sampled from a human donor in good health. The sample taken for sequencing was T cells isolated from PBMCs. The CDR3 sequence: CASRDLGPYNEQFF. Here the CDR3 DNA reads TGCGCCAGCAGGGACCTGGGGCCCTACAATGAGCAGTTCTTC.